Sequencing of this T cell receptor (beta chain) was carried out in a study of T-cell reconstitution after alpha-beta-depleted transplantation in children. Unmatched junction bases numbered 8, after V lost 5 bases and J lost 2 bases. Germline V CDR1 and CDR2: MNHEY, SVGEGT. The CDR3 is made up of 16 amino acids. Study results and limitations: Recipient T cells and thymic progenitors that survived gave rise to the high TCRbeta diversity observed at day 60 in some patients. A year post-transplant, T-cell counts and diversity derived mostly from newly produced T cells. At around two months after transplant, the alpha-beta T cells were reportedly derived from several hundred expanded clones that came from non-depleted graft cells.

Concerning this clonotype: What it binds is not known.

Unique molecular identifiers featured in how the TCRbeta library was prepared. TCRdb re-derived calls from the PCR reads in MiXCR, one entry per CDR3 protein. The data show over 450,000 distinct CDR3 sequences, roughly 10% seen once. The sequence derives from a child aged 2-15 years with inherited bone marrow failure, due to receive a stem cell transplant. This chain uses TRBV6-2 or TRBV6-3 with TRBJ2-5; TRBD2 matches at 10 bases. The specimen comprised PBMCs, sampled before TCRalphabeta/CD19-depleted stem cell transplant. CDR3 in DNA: TGTGCCAGCAGTCCGACAAGGACTAGCGGACAAGAGACCCAGTACTTC. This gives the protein CASSPTRTSGQETQYF.